This T cell receptor beta chain derives from a study of control samples from healthy donors and cancer patients. TCRdb's table, derived via immunoSEQ multiplex PCR, lists solely in-frame clones and lacks some. The repertoire consists of 73,000 or so clones, with roughly 87% occurring once and the leading ten covering about 4%. V lost 3 bases, J lost 7 bases, and 8 bases stayed unmatched. CDR1 and CDR2 (germline): ENHRY, SYGVKD. The CDR3 runs 15 residues. This rearrangement joins TRBV10-3 to TRBJ1-4, with TRBD1 identical over 7 bases. This TCR was recovered from a woman aged 50 to 60 in good health. Sequencing input: blood. DNA for the CDR3: TGTGCCATCAGTGAAGTTCGAGGGGGCGGTGAAAAACTGTTTTTT. Its protein product is CAISEVRGGGEKLFF.